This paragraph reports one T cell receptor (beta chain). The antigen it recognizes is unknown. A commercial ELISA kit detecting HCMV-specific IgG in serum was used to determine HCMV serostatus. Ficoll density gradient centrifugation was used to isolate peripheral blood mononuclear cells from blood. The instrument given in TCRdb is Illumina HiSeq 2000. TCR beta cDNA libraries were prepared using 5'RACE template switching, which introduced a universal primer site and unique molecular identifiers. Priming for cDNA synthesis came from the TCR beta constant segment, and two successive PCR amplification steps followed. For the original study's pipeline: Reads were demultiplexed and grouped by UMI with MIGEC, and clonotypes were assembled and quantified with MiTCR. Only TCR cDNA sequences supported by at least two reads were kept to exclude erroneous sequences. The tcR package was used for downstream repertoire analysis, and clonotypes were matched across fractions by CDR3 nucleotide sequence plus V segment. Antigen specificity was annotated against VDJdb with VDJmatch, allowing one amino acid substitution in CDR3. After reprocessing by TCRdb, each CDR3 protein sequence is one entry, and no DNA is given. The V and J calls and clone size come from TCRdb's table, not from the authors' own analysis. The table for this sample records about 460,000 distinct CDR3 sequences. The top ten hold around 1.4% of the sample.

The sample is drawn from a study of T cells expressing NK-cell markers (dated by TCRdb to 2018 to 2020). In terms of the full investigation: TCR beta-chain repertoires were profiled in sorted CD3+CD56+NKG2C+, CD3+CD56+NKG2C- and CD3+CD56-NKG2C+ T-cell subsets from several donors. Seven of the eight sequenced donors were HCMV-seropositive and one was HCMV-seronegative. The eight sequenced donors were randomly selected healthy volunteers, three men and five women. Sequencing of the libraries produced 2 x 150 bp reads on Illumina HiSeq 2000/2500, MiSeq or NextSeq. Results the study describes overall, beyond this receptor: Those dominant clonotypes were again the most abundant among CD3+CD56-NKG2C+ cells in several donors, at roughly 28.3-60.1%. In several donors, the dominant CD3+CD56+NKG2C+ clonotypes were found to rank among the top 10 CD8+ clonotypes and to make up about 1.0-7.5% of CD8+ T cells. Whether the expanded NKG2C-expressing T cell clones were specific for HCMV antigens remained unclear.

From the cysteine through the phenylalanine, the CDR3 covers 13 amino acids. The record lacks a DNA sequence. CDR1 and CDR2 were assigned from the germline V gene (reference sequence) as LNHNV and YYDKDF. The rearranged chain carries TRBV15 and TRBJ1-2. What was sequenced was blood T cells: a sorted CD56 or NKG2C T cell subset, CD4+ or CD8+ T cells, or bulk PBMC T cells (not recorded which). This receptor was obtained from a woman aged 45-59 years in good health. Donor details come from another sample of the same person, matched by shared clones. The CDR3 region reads CATEQGSNYGYTF.